The 18 T cell receptor beta chains presented below share a single source sample, sequenced in a study of T cell responses to AZD1222 COVID-19 vaccine. Clones were read by immunoSEQ multiplex PCR, and TCRdb kept only the in-frame ones, dropping some. The sample comprises about 120,000 clones, around 88% of which are singletons, and less than 6% rests with the top ten. Source: peripheral blood, taken on day 0 of AZD1222 vaccination. Every receptor here comes from an adult in good health.

V usage is TRBV6-1 and J usage is TRBJ1-1; a possible D gene is TRBD1 (6 bases). Germline CDR1 is MNHNS and CDR2 is SASEGT. Between the trimmed V and J ends, which lost 2 bases and 4 bases, there was a span of 14 bases. The CDR3 length is 15 residues. CDR3 nucleotides: TGTGCCAGCAGTGAATTATTGGGGGCTGGCACTGAAGCTTTCTTT. This sequence encodes CASSELLGAGTEAFF.

The chain recombines TRBV7-8 with TRBJ1-3; TRBD1 matches at 7 bases. CDR1 and CDR2 from the germline V gene are SGHVS and FQNEAQ. Trimming removed 4 bases from V and 4 bases from J; junction bases left unmatched: 10. This CDR3 has 16 residues. CDR3 DNA sequence: TGTGCCAGCAGCTCACCTGACAGGGAACCCGGAAACACCATATATTTT. Protein sequence: CASSSPDREPGNTIYF.

The chain uses TRBV5-1 and TRBJ1-1; perhaps TRBD1 as D (6 bases). This CDR3 is 13 amino acids long. V was pared by 2 bases and J by 7 bases, with 12 bases between. Germline V gives CDR1 SGHRS, CDR2 YFSETQ. The DNA for the CDR3 is TGCGCCAGCAGCTTTCGACAACAGGGTGAAGCTTTCTTT. Residues: CASSFRQQGEAFF.

The chain joins TRBV28 to TRBJ1-4; D remains ambiguous. Trimming took 4 bases from V and 4 from J, leaving 16 bases between them. The CDR3 runs 16 residues. In germline, CDR1 is MDHEN, CDR2 SYDVKM. For the CDR3, the DNA is TGTGCCAGCAGTTCGAGCGAGAGACGGGTTAATGAAAAACTGTTTTTT. Protein: CASSSSERRVNEKLFF.

To note about this clone: No DNA is shown, since the ends of the CDR3 on it are uncertain; the CDR3 is the one TCRdb lists. The rearrangement links TRBV28 to TRBJ1-5; TRBD1, the table's D call, lacks a check against the DNA. CDR1 and CDR2 from the germline V gene are MDHEN and SYDVKM. The CDR3 is 16 residues long, counting both termini. CDR3 protein: CASSTSLQGFRQPQHF.

This chain links TRBV11-2 with TRBJ1-3, with TRBD1 matching over 7 bases. CDR3 size: 16 residues. The junction had 9 bases not matched to a gene; V was cut back by 5 bases and J by 2 bases. Germline CDR1 reads SGHAT; CDR2 reads FQNNGV. CDR3: CASSAIRGGTGNTIYF. As DNA, the CDR3 is TGTGCCAGCAGCGCAATCAGAGGGGGCACTGGAAACACCATATATTTT.

The chain uses TRBV5-4 and TRBJ1-1; 9 positions agree with TRBD1. This CDR3 contains 11 residues. V gave up 8 bases and J gave up 5 bases; unmatched junction bases: 1. Germline-derived CDR1 and CDR2 are SGHNT and YYREEE (reference sequence). The CDR3 sequence: CARTGGTEAFF. The CDR3 nucleotides read TGTGCCAGGACAGGGGGTACTGAAGCTTTCTTT.

DNA for the CDR3: TGTGCCAGCAGTTACCCCGGGGGGGCGTTGGATGAGCAGTTCTTC. Translation: CASSYPGGALDEQFF. V is TRBV6-2 or TRBV6-3 and J is TRBJ2-1; TRBD2 aligns across 8 bases. Germline lookup yields CDR1 MNHEY and CDR2 SVGEGT. The V and J ends lost 2 bases and 8 bases, in that order; junction bases with no gene match: 8. The CDR3 totals 15 residues.

The CDR3: CASSYSPDHYGYTF. In nucleotides, the CDR3 is TGTGCCAGCAGTTACTCGCCGGATCACTATGGCTACACCTTC. The chain joins TRBV6-5 to TRBJ1-2; D is uncertain. The V gene lost 0 bases and the J gene lost 3 bases, with 8 bases spanning the gap. This CDR3 is built from 14 residues. Germline-derived CDR1 and CDR2 are MNHEY and SVGAGI.

V usage is TRBV18 and J usage is TRBJ1-1; possible D gene TRBD1, 6 bases. The CDR3 is 15 residues long. Trimming left V 1 base short and J 3 bases short, with 12 bases between. From germline, CDR1 is KGHSH and CDR2 LQKENI. For the CDR3, the DNA is TGTGCCAGCTCACCACGACAGGATTGGGACACTGAAGCTTTCTTT. Translation gives CASSPRQDWDTEAFF.

The V gene is TRBV5-1, the J gene TRBJ1-2; D is uncertain. Germline values: CDR1 SGHRS, CDR2 YFSETQ. CDR3 size: 12 residues. V lost 4 bases, J lost 3 bases, and 7 bases lay in between. CDR3 in DNA: TGCGCCAGCAGCCCGAGCGACTATGGCTACACCTTC. It specifies CASSPSDYGYTF.

The chain couples TRBV20-1 to TRBJ2-1; D unresolved. Germline loops: CDR1 DFQATT, CDR2 SNEGSKA (reference sequence). The CDR3 covers 11 residues. Trimming removed 3 bases at V and 7 bases at J, with 7 bases between. CDR3 in amino acids: CSARPLNEQFF. The CDR3 bases are TGCAGTGCTAGGCCCCTAAATGAGCAGTTCTTC.

J is TRBJ1-1 and V is TRBV28; 10 bases match TRBD1. CDR1 and CDR2 (germline): MDHEN, SYDVKM. The ends lost 6 bases at V and 3 bases at J; junction bases unmatched: 4. The CDR3 loop spans 14 amino acids. CDR3 in DNA: TGTGCCAGCAGGACAGGGGGCTTGGACACTGAAGCTTTCTTT. This gives the protein CASRTGGLDTEAFF. Using reference TRBV28 and TRBJ1-1 for the parts outside the CDR3, the full variable domain is DVKVTQSSRYLVKRTGEKVFLECVQDMDHENMFWYRQDPGLGLRLIYFSYDVKMKEKGDIPEGYSVSREKKERFSLILESASTNQTSMYLCASRTGGLDTEAFFGQGTRLTVV.

This clone has only one observation. The chain carries TRBV2 and TRBJ1-5; no firm D call. Trimming stripped 2 bases from V and 2 bases from J, with 4 bases between. The germline gives CDR1 SNHLY, CDR2 FYNNEI. The CDR3 extends over 13 amino acids. The CDR3 is CASSERGNQPQHF. The CDR3 nucleotides are TGTGCCAGCAGTGAAAGGGGCAATCAGCCCCAGCATTTT.

The V call is TRBV9, the J call TRBJ2-1; TRBD2 matches at 12 bases. Germline CDR1 is SGDLS and CDR2 is YYNGEE. Trimming cost V 6 bases and J 7 bases; bases outside gene matches: 8. The CDR3 extends over 15 amino acids. The CDR3, as DNA: TGTGCCAGCAATAGAGGACTAGCGGGGAGTAATGAGCAGTTCTTC. It codes for CASNRGLAGSNEQFF.

This clone has only one observation. The chain has TRBV4-3 and TRBJ2-7, with no clear D. Trimming removed 0 bases at V and 4 bases at J, with 13 bases between. CDR3 length: 15 amino acids. CDR1 is LGHNA and CDR2 is YSLEER in the germline V gene. CDR3 bases: TGCGCCAGCAGCCAAGATCACGCGGTCCTTTACGAGCAGTACTTC. It yields the protein CASSQDHAVLYEQYF.

This chain joins TRBV6-2 or TRBV6-3 and TRBJ1-1, with D possibly TRBD1 on 5 matching bases. Per germline, CDR1 MNHEY and CDR2 SVGEGT. The CDR3 is 12 amino acids. V was cut by 3 bases and J by 8 bases, with 10 bases left in between. The CDR3 region has the DNA TGTGCCAGCAGTTATATGGGGGTGGAAGCTTTCTTT. Amino acids: CASSYMGVEAFF.

The J gene is TRBJ2-5, the V gene TRBV6-4; D ambiguous. Trimming cost V 4 bases and J 5 bases, with 11 bases left between them. The CDR3 is made up of 13 amino acids. Germline CDR1 and CDR2: MRHNA and SNTAGT. The CDR3 region is CASSVSPRETQYF. The CDR3 DNA follows: TGTGCCAGCAGTGTTTCCCCAAGGGAGACCCAGTACTTC.